Described below is a single T cell receptor beta chain sequence and its context. The antigen is unknown. TRB rearrangements were amplified by touch-down multiplex PCR with mixed TRB-A/B primers. One entry per CDR3 protein, without DNA, is what TCRdb gives after re-calling the multiplex PCR reads. The sample features 5,800 or so distinct CDR3 sequences, with 15% to 20% in its top ten. TRB amplification used 250 ng of peripheral blood genomic DNA. The source of the sample is a study of T cell clusters in autoimmune cytopenias. Study summary: Per sample, median TRB depth was around 51,000 reads, yielding a median approximately 2,400 distinct clonotypes. Study-level results: Primary autoimmune cytopenia patients seemingly lacked the physiological T cell clusters found in healthy donors.

CDR3 size: 15 residues. Germline lookup yields CDR1 GTSNPN and CDR2 SVGIG (reference sequence). The TCR comes from a human donor with an autoimmune cytopenia or autoimmune hepatitis (not recorded which). The V gene is TRBV30, the J gene TRBJ1-1; TCRdb returns TRBD1, unconfirmable since there is no DNA. Sequenced: peripheral blood. The CDR3 protein is CAWSVHWGTNTEAFF.